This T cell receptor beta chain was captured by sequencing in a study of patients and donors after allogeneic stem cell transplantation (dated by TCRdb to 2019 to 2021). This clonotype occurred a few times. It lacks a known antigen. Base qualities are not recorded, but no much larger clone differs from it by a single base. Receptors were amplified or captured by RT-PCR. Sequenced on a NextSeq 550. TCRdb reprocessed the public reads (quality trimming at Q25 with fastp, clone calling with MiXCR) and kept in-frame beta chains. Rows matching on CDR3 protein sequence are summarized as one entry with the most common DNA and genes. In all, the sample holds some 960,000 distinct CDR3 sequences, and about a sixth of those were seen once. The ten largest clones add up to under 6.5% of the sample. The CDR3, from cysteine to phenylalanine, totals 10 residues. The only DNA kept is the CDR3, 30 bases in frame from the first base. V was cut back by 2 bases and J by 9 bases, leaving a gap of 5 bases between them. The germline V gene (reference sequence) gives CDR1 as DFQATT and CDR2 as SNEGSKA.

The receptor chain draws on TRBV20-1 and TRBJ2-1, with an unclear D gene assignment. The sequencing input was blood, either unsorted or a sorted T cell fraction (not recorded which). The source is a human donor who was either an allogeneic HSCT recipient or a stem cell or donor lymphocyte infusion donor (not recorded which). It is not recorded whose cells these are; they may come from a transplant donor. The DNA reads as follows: TGCAGTGCTAGATTGGGTGAGCAGTTCTTC. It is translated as CSARLGEQFF.